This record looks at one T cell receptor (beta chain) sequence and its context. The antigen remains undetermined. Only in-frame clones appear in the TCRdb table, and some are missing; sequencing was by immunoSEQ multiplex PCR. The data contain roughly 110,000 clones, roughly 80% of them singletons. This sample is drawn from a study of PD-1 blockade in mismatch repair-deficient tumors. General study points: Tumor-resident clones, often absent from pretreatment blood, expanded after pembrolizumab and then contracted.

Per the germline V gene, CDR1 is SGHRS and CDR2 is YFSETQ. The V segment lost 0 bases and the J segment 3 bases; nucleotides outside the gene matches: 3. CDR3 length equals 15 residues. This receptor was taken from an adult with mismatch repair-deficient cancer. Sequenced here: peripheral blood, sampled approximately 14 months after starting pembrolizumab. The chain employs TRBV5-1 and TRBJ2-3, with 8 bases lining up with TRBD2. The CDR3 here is CASSLEGLDTDTQYF. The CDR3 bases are TGCGCCAGCAGCTTGGAGGGACTAGATACAGATACGCAGTATTTT.